This T cell receptor beta chain stems from a study of shared clonotypes between healthy human individuals. At the level of the study: Each donor's CD4 naive and CD4 memory cells filled three plates apiece, CD8 naive two, and CD8 memory one. Findings of the study overall: Although depth was large, rarefaction showed that sequencing of the sorted subsets was incomplete.

In the case of this clone: What it binds is not known.

V lost 7 bases and J 3 bases, leaving 10 bases between the germline ends. This CDR3 has 13 amino acids. Germline CDR1 MNHEY, CDR2 SMNVEV (reference sequence). Sequencing was performed with immunoSEQ multiplex PCR; in TCRdb, only in-frame clones are kept and a portion is missing. The data contain about 1.4 million clones, 96% of them singletons. This TCR was recovered from a man between 25 and 39 years old in good health. Sequences were obtained from naive CD4+ T cells sorted from blood. Indicated subset: CD45RA+ positively selected. The V and J genes are TRBV27 and TRBJ1-5; D not resolved. The CDR3 bases are TGTGCCAGCAAAAGCCGGGACAATCAGCCCCAGCATTTT. It is translated as CASKSRDNQPQHF.